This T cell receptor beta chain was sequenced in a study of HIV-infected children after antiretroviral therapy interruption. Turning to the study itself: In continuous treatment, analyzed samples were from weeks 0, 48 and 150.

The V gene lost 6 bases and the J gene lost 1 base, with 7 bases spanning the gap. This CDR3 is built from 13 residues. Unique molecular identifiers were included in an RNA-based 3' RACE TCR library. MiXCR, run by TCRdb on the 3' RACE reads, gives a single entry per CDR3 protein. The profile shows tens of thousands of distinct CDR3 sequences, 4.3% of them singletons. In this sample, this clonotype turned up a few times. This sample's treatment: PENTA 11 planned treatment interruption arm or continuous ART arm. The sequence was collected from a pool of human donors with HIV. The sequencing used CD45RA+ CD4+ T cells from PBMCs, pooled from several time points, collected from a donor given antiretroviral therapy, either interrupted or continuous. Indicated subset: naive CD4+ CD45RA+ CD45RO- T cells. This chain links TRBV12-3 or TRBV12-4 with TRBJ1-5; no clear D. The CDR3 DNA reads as TGTGCCAGCAGCCCCAGGAGCAATCAGCCCCAGCATTTT. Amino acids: CASSPRSNQPQHF.